Listed below are T cell receptor beta chains from one sample, sequenced in a study of blood T cell repertoires in COVID-19. Data came from immunoSEQ multiplex PCR; TCRdb stores just in-frame clones and leaves some out. The sample yields about 73,000 clones, approximately 84% seen once. The specimen sequenced was peripheral blood. All receptors derive from a human donor in a cohort sampled during active COVID-19. The CDR3 runs from the conserved cysteine through the conserved F or W. D genes are given only for firm matches. Some rows have no size entry. The others give once, few or many, or a class for an expanded clone.

D gene: NA; J gene: TRBJ1-6; clone size: few; V gene: TRBV11-2; CDR3 protein: CASRLRSYNSPLHF; CDR3 DNA: TGTGCCAGCAGACTCCGCTCCTATAATTCACCCCTCCACTTT
D gene: NA; J gene: TRBJ1-6; clone size: NA; V gene: TRBV6-5; CDR3 protein: CASSYSYRLNSPLHF; CDR3 DNA: TGTGCCAGCAGTTACTCGTACAGGCTTAATTCACCCCTCCACTTT
D gene: TRBD1; J gene: TRBJ2-7; clone size: NA; V gene: TRBV28; CDR3 protein: CANTVLWGQGGWGFPGQYF; CDR3 DNA: TGTGCCAACACAGTTTTGTGGGGACAGGGGGGATGGGGATTTCCAGGGCAGTACTTC
D gene: NA; J gene: TRBJ2-3; clone size: once; V gene: TRBV5-1; CDR3 protein: CASSFGGRTDTQYF; CDR3 DNA: TGCGCCAGCAGCTTTGGAGGAAGGACAGATACGCAGTATTTT
D gene: TRBD1; J gene: TRBJ2-1; clone size: once; V gene: TRBV2; CDR3 protein: CASSWDSTYNEQFF; CDR3 DNA: TGTGCCAGCAGTTGGGACAGCACATACAATGAGCAGTTCTTC
D gene: TRBD2; J gene: TRBJ2-2; clone size: NA; V gene: TRBV11-2; CDR3 protein: CASSLRAGGAMNTGELFF; CDR3 DNA: TGTGCCAGCAGCTTGAGAGCGGGGGGCGCCATGAACACCGGGGAGCTGTTTTTT
D gene: NA; J gene: TRBJ2-3; clone size: NA; V gene: TRBV6-6; CDR3 protein: CASSYRLDRYF; CDR3 DNA: TGTGCCAGCAGCTACCGACTAGATCGGTATTTT
D gene: NA; J gene: TRBJ1-1; clone size: NA; V gene: TRBV28; CDR3 protein: CASTLTTANYMNTEAFF; CDR3 DNA: TGTGCCAGCACCTTAACAACGGCCAACTATATGAACACTGAAGCTTTCTTT
D gene: NA; J gene: TRBJ1-5; clone size: NA; V gene: TRBV7-2; CDR3 protein: CASSPGLGTPYGRNQPQHF; CDR3 DNA: TGTGCCAGCAGCCCCGGTTTGGGGACACCATATGGAAGGAATCAGCCCCAGCATTTT
D gene: TRBD1; J gene: TRBJ2-3; clone size: NA; V gene: TRBV20-1; CDR3 protein: CSAIQGTQYF; CDR3 DNA: TGCAGTGCAATACAGGGGACGCAGTATTTT
D gene: NA; J gene: TRBJ2-5; clone size: once; V gene: TRBV18; CDR3 protein: CASSPSVAPPETQYF; CDR3 DNA: TGTGCCAGCTCACCATCCGTGGCCCCCCCAGAGACCCAGTACTTC
D gene: NA; J gene: TRBJ2-2; clone size: NA; V gene: TRBV18; CDR3 protein: CASSPRNSANTGELFF; CDR3 DNA: TGTGCCAGCTCACCGAGAAACTCCGCGAACACCGGGGAGCTGTTTTTT
D gene: TRBD2; J gene: TRBJ2-3; clone size: NA; V gene: TRBV9; CDR3 protein: CASSPRLAGGTDTQYF; CDR3 DNA: TGTGCCAGCAGCCCCCGTCTAGCGGGGGGGACAGATACGCAGTATTTT
D gene: NA; J gene: TRBJ2-7; clone size: NA; V gene: TRBV19; CDR3 protein: CASSIQGSYEQYF; CDR3 DNA: TGTGCCAGTAGTATACAGGGCTCCTACGAGCAGTACTTC
D gene: TRBD1; J gene: TRBJ2-1; clone size: NA; V gene: TRBV7-2; CDR3 protein: CASEWTGLDNEQFF; CDR3 DNA: TGTGCCAGCGAGTGGACAGGGCTCGACAATGAGCAGTTCTTC
D gene: TRBD1; J gene: TRBJ2-7; clone size: NA; V gene: TRBV5-4; CDR3 protein: CASSLTGVEQYF; CDR3 DNA: TGTGCCAGCAGCTTGACAGGGGTCGAGCAGTACTTC
D gene: TRBD2; J gene: TRBJ2-1; clone size: NA; V gene: TRBV15; CDR3 protein: CATSRVWTSGNADTEQFF; CDR3 DNA: TGTGCCACCAGCAGAGTTTGGACTAGCGGGAATGCCGACACTGAGCAGTTCTTC
D gene: TRBD2; J gene: TRBJ2-2; clone size: NA; V gene: TRBV11-2; CDR3 protein: CASSTRKVAGANTGELFF; CDR3 DNA: TGTGCCAGCAGCACCAGAAAAGTAGCGGGGGCGAACACCGGGGAGCTGTTTTTT
D gene: TRBD1; J gene: TRBJ1-1; clone size: NA; V gene: TRBV2; CDR3 protein: CASSEQGAMNTEAFF; CDR3 DNA: TGTGCCAGCAGTGAACAGGGGGCTATGAACACTGAAGCTTTCTTT
D gene: TRBD1; J gene: TRBJ2-7; clone size: once; V gene: TRBV27; CDR3 protein: CASSPRTGPYEQYF; CDR3 DNA: TGTGCCAGCAGTCCCCGGACAGGGCCCTACGAGCAGTACTTC
D gene: TRBD1; J gene: TRBJ2-1; clone size: NA; V gene: TRBV7-9; CDR3 protein: CASSLGTGLYNEQFF; CDR3 DNA: TGTGCCAGCAGCTTAGGGACAGGGCTCTACAATGAGCAGTTCTTC
D gene: TRBD2; J gene: TRBJ2-2; clone size: NA; V gene: TRBV6-5; CDR3 protein: CASTSRGAGELFF; CDR3 DNA: TGTGCCAGCACCTCGCGGGGGGCCGGGGAGCTGTTTTTT
D gene: NA; J gene: TRBJ1-4; clone size: NA; V gene: TRBV28; CDR3 protein: CASSDMPEMELFF; CDR3 DNA: TGTGCCAGCAGTGACATGCCTGAGATGGAACTGTTTTTT
D gene: NA; J gene: TRBJ1-5; clone size: NA; V gene: TRBV28; CDR3 protein: CASRDMFLPQHF; CDR3 DNA: TGTGCCAGCCGGGACATGTTTTTGCCCCAGCATTTT
D gene: NA; J gene: TRBJ1-5; clone size: NA; V gene: TRBV6-6; CDR3 protein: CASSQGQPQHF; CDR3 DNA: TGTGCCAGCAGCCAGGGTCAGCCCCAGCATTTT
D gene: NA; J gene: TRBJ1-2; clone size: NA; V gene: TRBV27; CDR3 protein: CASGSLTGRGYTF; CDR3 DNA: TGTGCCAGCGGTTCCCTCACAGGGAGAGGCTACACCTTC
D gene: TRBD2; J gene: TRBJ2-5; clone size: NA; V gene: TRBV7-2; CDR3 protein: CASSPPGTSGGETQYF; CDR3 DNA: TGTGCCAGCAGCCCCCCCGGGACTAGCGGGGGAGAGACCCAGTACTTC
D gene: NA; J gene: TRBJ1-1; clone size: NA; V gene: TRBV6-5; CDR3 protein: CASRGRVMNTEAFF; CDR3 DNA: TGTGCCAGCAGAGGGCGGGTTATGAACACTGAAGCTTTCTTT
D gene: NA; J gene: TRBJ2-7; clone size: NA; V gene: TRBV28; CDR3 protein: CASSGEVAPIYEQYF; CDR3 DNA: TGTGCCAGCAGTGGGGAGGTCGCGCCCATCTACGAGCAGTACTTC
D gene: TRBD1; J gene: TRBJ2-1; clone size: NA; V gene: TRBV29-1; CDR3 protein: CSSRDRVYNEQFF; CDR3 DNA: TGCAGCTCCCGGGACAGGGTGTACAATGAGCAGTTCTTC
D gene: NA; J gene: TRBJ2-7; clone size: few; V gene: TRBV7-3; CDR3 protein: CASSLTESWTVYFCEQYF; CDR3 DNA: TGTGCCAGCAGCTTAACGGAATCCTGGACAGTATACTTCTGCGAGCAGTACTTC
D gene: NA; J gene: TRBJ1-2; clone size: NA; V gene: TRBV12-3/TRBV12-4; CDR3 protein: CASTGNYGYTF; CDR3 DNA: TGTGCCAGCACAGGGAACTATGGCTACACCTTC
D gene: NA; J gene: TRBJ2-7; clone size: NA; V gene: TRBV21-1; CDR3 protein: CASSKVIPGLDYEQYF; CDR3 DNA: TGTGCCAGCAGCAAAGTAATACCGGGTCTCGACTACGAGCAGTACTTC
D gene: NA; J gene: TRBJ2-1; clone size: NA; V gene: TRBV11-3; CDR3 protein: CASSLAQGSTEQFF; CDR3 DNA: TGTGCCAGCAGCTTAGCACAGGGATCGACTGAGCAGTTCTTC
D gene: NA; J gene: TRBJ2-7; clone size: NA; V gene: TRBV5-6; CDR3 protein: CASSRGLDIYEQYF; CDR3 DNA: TGTGCCAGCAGCCGGGGGTTGGACATCTACGAGCAGTACTTC
D gene: TRBD1; J gene: TRBJ1-2; clone size: NA; V gene: TRBV7-9; CDR3 protein: CASSFDPGQGNYGYTF; CDR3 DNA: TGTGCCAGCAGCTTCGATCCGGGACAGGGAAACTATGGCTACACCTTC
D gene: NA; J gene: TRBJ1-6; clone size: once; V gene: TRBV13; CDR3 protein: CASSSRDLRSPLHF; CDR3 DNA: TGTGCCAGCAGCTCCCGGGACTTAAGGTCACCCCTCCACTTT
D gene: TRBD1; J gene: TRBJ2-7; clone size: NA; V gene: TRBV2; CDR3 protein: CASSESRGQVLEQYF; CDR3 DNA: TGTGCCAGCAGTGAAAGCAGGGGACAGGTACTCGAGCAGTACTTC
D gene: TRBD2; J gene: TRBJ2-2; clone size: few; V gene: TRBV4-1; CDR3 protein: CASSQVPSGGADTGELFF; CDR3 DNA: TGCGCCAGCAGCCAAGTGCCTAGCGGGGGGGCTGACACCGGGGAGCTGTTTTTT
D gene: TRBD1; J gene: TRBJ1-1; clone size: NA; V gene: TRBV14; CDR3 protein: CASSPLQGSNMNTEAFF; CDR3 DNA: TGTGCCAGCAGCCCCTTACAGGGGAGCAATATGAACACTGAAGCTTTCTTT
D gene: TRBD1; J gene: TRBJ1-1; clone size: NA; V gene: TRBV2; CDR3 protein: CASRTGTGNTEAFF; CDR3 DNA: TGTGCCAGCAGGACCGGGACAGGAAACACTGAAGCTTTCTTT
D gene: TRBD2; J gene: TRBJ2-1; clone size: NA; V gene: TRBV11-3; CDR3 protein: CASSSLTSGGANEQFF; CDR3 DNA: TGTGCCAGCAGCTCCCTCACTAGCGGGGGGGCCAATGAGCAGTTCTTC
D gene: TRBD2; J gene: TRBJ2-2; clone size: NA; V gene: TRBV4-1; CDR3 protein: CASSPSGGWNTGELFF; CDR3 DNA: TGCGCCAGCAGCCCTAGCGGGGGGTGGAACACCGGGGAGCTGTTTTTT
D gene: NA; J gene: TRBJ1-2; clone size: NA; V gene: TRBV7-2; CDR3 protein: CASSLSSRGDYGYTF; CDR3 DNA: TGTGCCAGCAGCTTAAGTTCTCGGGGTGACTATGGCTACACCTTC
D gene: NA; J gene: TRBJ2-4; clone size: once; V gene: TRBV5-4; CDR3 protein: CASSGPLAKNIQYF; CDR3 DNA: TGTGCCAGCAGCGGGCCTTTAGCCAAAAACATTCAGTACTTC
D gene: TRBD1; J gene: TRBJ1-2; clone size: few; V gene: TRBV6-6; CDR3 protein: CASTKDRVNYGYTF; CDR3 DNA: TGTGCCAGCACCAAGGACAGGGTTAACTATGGCTACACCTTC
D gene: NA; J gene: TRBJ2-2; clone size: NA; V gene: TRBV6-5; CDR3 protein: CASSYQGAGELFF; CDR3 DNA: TGTGCCAGCAGTTATCAGGGCGCCGGGGAGCTGTTTTTT
D gene: TRBD1; J gene: TRBJ2-6; clone size: NA; V gene: TRBV11-1; CDR3 protein: CASSPTTGFGANVLTF; CDR3 DNA: TGTGCCAGCAGCCCCACGACAGGGTTTGGGGCCAACGTCCTGACTTTC
D gene: NA; J gene: TRBJ1-2; clone size: NA; V gene: TRBV9; CDR3 protein: CASSVGGYGGYTF; CDR3 DNA: TGTGCCAGCAGCGTAGGAGGCTACGGGGGCTACACCTTC
D gene: TRBD1; J gene: TRBJ2-7; clone size: once; V gene: TRBV6-6; CDR3 protein: CASSPPDRAYEQYF; CDR3 DNA: TGTGCCAGCAGTCCCCCGGACAGGGCCTACGAGCAGTACTTC
D gene: NA; J gene: TRBJ2-4; clone size: NA; V gene: TRBV28; CDR3 protein: CASSPGTLNIQYF; CDR3 DNA: TGTGCCAGCAGCCCCGGGACATTAAACATTCAGTACTTC
D gene: NA; J gene: TRBJ1-2; clone size: NA; V gene: TRBV2; CDR3 protein: CASSGQAEWSYGYTF; CDR3 DNA: TGTGCCAGCAGTGGACAGGCCGAGTGGAGCTATGGCTACACCTTC